The subject of this entry is one TCR beta chain. Germline V gene data show CDR1 as SGHRS and CDR2 as YFSETQ. The CDR3 length is 15 residues. Unmatched junction bases numbered 4, after V lost 4 bases and J lost 0 bases. The data belong to a study of blood T cell repertoires in COVID-19. TCRdb's copy holds only in-frame clones and misses some; the assay was immunoSEQ multiplex PCR. The sample has around 300,000 clones; around nine tenths are singletons. V and J are TRBV5-1 and TRBJ2-7; the match to TRBD1 covers 10 bases. The sequencing sample was made of PBMCs or T cells enriched from blood (not recorded which). The sequence was collected from a young man who had recovered from COVID-19. The CDR3 bases are TGCGCCAGCAGCGAGGGACAGGGGAGCTCCTACGAGCAGTACTTC. Its translation: CASSEGQGSSYEQYF.